This T cell receptor (beta chain) was identified during a study of CD8 T cells in Susac syndrome (dated by TCRdb to about 2019). For the study in its entirety: Repertoire sequencing was used to test whether CD8+ T cell activation and differentiation in Susac syndrome was antigen driven.

The investigation overall reported the following: The TCR sequencing and HLA analysis was acknowledged to have included a relatively small number of individuals.

High-throughput TCR beta sequencing profiled peripheral blood CD8+ and CD4+ T cells from healthy donors, Susac syndrome patients and multiple sclerosis patients. The multiple sclerosis controls were treatment-naive patients whose relapsing-remitting disease, either stable or active, fulfilled the revised McDonald criteria. Bulk CD8+ and CD4+ T cells were purified by magnetic negative isolation, while CD8+ TEMRA cells were enriched using FACS. Blood was drawn into EDTA tubes, processed within 24 hours, and PBMCs were isolated by density gradient centrifugation. PBMCs intended for TCR sequencing were frozen in liquid nitrogen and were later thawed in a 37 degrees C water bath. The sorted or isolated CD4+, CD8+ and CD8+ TEMRA cells had a purity of 90% or higher. RNA was extracted using the RNeasy kit, and about 0.45 to 1 microgram was reverse transcribed with random hexamers. The immunoSEQ multiplex PCR assay, which covers 54 Vbeta and 13 Jbeta segments, was used to amplify TCR beta CDR3 regions. Bias from PCR amplification was corrected by using a synthetic template baseline for primer optimization and for computational correction. Concerning the study's data processing: Reads were assigned to V, D and J genes according to IMGT and analyzed in immunoSEQ Analyzer, with only productive sequences retained. To calculate clonality, Shannon entropy was normalized by log2 of the number of productive unique sequences and then subtracted from one. For each patient and control, public and private clones were evaluated within the 100 most prevalent clones. A clone was defined as Susac-specific if it was absent from the healthy and MS cohorts, from roughly 980 published viral clones and from other ImmuneACCESS disease sequences. TCRdb ran its own pipeline on the public reads, namely fastp trimming at Q25 and MiXCR clone calling, and kept in-frame beta chains. Rows with one shared CDR3 protein collapse into an entry with the most common genes and DNA. TCRdb, not the authors, supplied the V and J calls. In this sample the table shows 300,000 to 350,000 distinct CDR3 sequences, about 92% of which occur a single time. The top ten hold 0.06% to 0.075% of the sample.

This clonotype came up a few times. Its recognized antigen is unknown. Base-call qualities are not available, and no considerably larger clone is one nucleotide away. Input material: CD4+ T cells from PBMCs. This clonotype was sampled from a human donor with multiple sclerosis.

The nucleotides read TGCAGTGCTAGAGATATGCGGACAGGAAGCTCCTACGAGCAGTACTTC. Translated, it gives CSARDMRTGSSYEQYF. The sequence links TRBV20-1 to TRBJ2-7, with 7 bases in between that match TRBD1. The CDR3 contains 16 residues, cysteine and phenylalanine counted. The CDR3 DNA has 48 bases and is translated from base 1. As encoded in the germline V gene (reference sequence), CDR1 is DFQATT while CDR2 is SNEGSKA. Clipping removes 0 bases from V and 0 bases from J, with 8 as the unmatched junction base count.